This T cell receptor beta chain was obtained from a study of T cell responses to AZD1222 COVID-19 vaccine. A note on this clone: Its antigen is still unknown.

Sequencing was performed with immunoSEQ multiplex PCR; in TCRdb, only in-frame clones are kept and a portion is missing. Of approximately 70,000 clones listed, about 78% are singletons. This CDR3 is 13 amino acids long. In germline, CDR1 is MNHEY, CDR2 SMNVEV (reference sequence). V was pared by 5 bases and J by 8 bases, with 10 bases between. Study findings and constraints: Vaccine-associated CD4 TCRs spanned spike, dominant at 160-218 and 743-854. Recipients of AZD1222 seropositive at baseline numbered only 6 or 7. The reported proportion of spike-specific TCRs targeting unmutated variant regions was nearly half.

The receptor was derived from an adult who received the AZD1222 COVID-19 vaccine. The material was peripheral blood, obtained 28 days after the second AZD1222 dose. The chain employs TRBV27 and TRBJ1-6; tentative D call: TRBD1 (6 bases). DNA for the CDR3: TGTGCCAGCAGTCCGCGACAGGATTCACCCCTCCACTTT. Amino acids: CASSPRQDSPLHF.